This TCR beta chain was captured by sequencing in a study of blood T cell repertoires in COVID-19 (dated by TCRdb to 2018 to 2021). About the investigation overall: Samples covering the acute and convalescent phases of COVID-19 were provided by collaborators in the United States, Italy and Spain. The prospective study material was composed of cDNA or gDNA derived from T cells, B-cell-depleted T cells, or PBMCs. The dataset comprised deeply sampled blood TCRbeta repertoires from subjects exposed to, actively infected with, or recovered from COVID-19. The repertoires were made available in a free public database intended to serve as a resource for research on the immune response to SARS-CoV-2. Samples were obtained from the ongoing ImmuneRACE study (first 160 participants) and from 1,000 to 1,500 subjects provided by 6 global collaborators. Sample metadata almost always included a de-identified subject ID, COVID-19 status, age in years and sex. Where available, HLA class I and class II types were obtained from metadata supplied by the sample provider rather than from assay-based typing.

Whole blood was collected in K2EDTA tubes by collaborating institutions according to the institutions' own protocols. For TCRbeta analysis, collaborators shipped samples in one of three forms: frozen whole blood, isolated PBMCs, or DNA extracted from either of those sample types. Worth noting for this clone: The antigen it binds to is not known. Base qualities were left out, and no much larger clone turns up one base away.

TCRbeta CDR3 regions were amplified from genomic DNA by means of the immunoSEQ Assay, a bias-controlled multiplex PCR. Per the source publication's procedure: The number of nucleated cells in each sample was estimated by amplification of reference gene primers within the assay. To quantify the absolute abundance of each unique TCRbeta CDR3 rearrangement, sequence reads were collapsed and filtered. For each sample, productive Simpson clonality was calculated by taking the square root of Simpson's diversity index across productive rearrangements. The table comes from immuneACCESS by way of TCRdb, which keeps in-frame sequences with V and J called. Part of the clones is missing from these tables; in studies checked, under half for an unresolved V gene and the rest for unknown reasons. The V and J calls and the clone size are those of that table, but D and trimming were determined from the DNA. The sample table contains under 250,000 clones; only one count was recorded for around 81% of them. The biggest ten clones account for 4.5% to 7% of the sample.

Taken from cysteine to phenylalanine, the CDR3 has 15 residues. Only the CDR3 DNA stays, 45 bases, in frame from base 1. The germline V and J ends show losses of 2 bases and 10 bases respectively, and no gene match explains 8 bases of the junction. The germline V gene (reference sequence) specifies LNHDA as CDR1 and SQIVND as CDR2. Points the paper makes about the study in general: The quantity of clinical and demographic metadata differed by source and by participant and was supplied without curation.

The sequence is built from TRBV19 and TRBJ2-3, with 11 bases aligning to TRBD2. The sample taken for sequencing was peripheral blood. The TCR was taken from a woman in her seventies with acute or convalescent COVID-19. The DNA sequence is TGTGCCAGTAGTATACCCGGGACTAGCGGAGCCCCGCAGTATTTT. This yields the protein CASSIPGTSGAPQYF. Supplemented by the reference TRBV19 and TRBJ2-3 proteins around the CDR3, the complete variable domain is DGGITQSPKYLFRKEGQNVTLSCEQNLNHDAMYWYRQDPGQGLRLIYYSQIVNDFQKGDIAEGYSVSREKKESFPLTVTSAQKNPTAFYLCASSIPGTSGAPQYFGPGTRLTVL.